This TCR beta chain was identified during a study of T cells expressing NK-cell markers. Study-wide background: Sorted CD3+CD56+NKG2C+, CD3+CD56+NKG2C- and CD3+CD56-NKG2C+ T cells supplied TCR beta repertoires.

Germline lookup yields CDR1 SGHVS and CDR2 FNYEAQ. The CDR3 spans 14 residues. TCRdb reprocessed the 5' RACE reads; each CDR3 protein has one entry and no DNA is given. The data show some 300,000 distinct CDR3 sequences, and the top ten clones hold 0.39%. This chain uses TRBV7-6 with TRBJ2-1; the D call of TRBD2 rests on TCRdb alone, since no DNA is present to check it. The sequence came from a man aged 18 to 30 in good health. Sequenced input: blood T cells: a sorted CD56 or NKG2C T cell subset, CD4+ or CD8+ T cells, or bulk PBMC T cells (not recorded which). The CDR3 region is CASSERREYGEQFF.